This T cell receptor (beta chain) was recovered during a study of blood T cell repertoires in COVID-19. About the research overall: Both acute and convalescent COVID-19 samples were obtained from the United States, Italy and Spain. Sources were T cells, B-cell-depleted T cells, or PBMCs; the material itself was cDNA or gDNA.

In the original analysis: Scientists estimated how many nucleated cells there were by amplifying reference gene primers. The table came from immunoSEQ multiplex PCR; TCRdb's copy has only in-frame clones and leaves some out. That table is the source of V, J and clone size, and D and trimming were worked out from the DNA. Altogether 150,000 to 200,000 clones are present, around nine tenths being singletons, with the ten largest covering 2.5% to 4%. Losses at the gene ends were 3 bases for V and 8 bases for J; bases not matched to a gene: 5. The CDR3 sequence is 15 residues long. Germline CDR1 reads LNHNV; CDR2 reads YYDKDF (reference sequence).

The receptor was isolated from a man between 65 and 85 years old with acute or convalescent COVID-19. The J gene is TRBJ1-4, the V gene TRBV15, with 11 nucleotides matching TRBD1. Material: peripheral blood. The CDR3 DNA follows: TGTGCCACCAGCAGGCAAGGGACAGGGGGAGAAAAACTGTTTTTT. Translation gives CATSRQGTGGEKLFF.